This passage covers 20 T cell receptor beta chains from one sample sequenced in a study of Graves' ophthalmopathy and Graves' hyperthyroidism. Researchers took RNA transcripts and amplified TCR beta CDR3 regions from them. RT-PCR was first run with HTBI primers, then multiplex PCR in a second round. From the multiplex PCR reads, TCRdb called clonotypes with MiXCR, one entry per CDR3 protein. The repertoire holds 500,000 to 800,000 distinct CDR3 sequences, with over 40% as singletons. The sequenced sample consisted of peripheral blood. The receptors shown here come from an adult man with Graves' ophthalmopathy.

On this clonotype: Possible read error: a much larger clone is one base away. J is TRBJ2-5 and V is TRBV10-3; perhaps TRBD1 as D (5 bases). V was trimmed by 6 bases and J by 3 bases, leaving 14 bases between them. The CDR3 has 14 amino acids. CDR1 is ENHRY and CDR2 is SYGVKD in the germline V gene. In nucleotides, the CDR3 is TGTGCCATCAGACCCCCTCGCAGGGAAGAGACCCAGTACTTC. This sequence encodes CAIRPPRREETQYF.

This clonotype was seen only a few times. The chain links TRBV3-1 to TRBJ2-7; D assignment may be TRBD1 or TRBD2 (5 bases each). The CDR3 extends over 15 amino acids. The V gene's germline CDR1 is LGHDT and CDR2 YNNKEL (reference sequence). The germline V and J ends were trimmed by 6 bases and 0 bases, with 15 bases remaining between them. CDR3: CASSYSRDRSYEQYF. DNA of the CDR3: TGTGCCAGCAGTTACTCCCGGGACCGCTCCTACGAGCAGTACTTC.

The chain employs TRBV12-5 and TRBJ1-2, with 7 positions matching TRBD1. The CDR3 has 18 residues. Germline V gene lookup returns CDR1 LGHNT and CDR2 FRNRAP. J was trimmed by 4 bases and V by 2 bases; bases with no gene match: 16. The CDR3 spells CASGLPLTSRGGVYGYTF. In DNA form, the CDR3 reads TGTGCTAGTGGTTTGCCCTTAACCTCCAGGGGGGGGGTCTATGGCTACACCTTC.

This sequence joins TRBV11-1 and TRBJ1-5; weak D call: TRBD1 (6 bases). Germline V gene lookup returns CDR1 SGHAT and CDR2 FQDESV (reference sequence). This CDR3 region has 14 residues. The V gene lost 5 bases and the J gene lost 7 bases, with 15 bases spanning the gap. For the CDR3, the DNA is TGTGCCAGCAGCCCGGCGGGGGGCGGGCAGCCCCAGCATTTT. Its protein product is CASSPAGGGQPQHF.

This clonotype was counted many times. The CDR3 DNA follows: TGTGCCAGCAGCTTTGCCCACGAGCAGTACTTC. Its translation: CASSFAHEQYF. This rearrangement joins TRBV7-2 to TRBJ2-7; the D is unclear. The CDR3 has 11 amino acids. Germline CDR1 is SGHTA and CDR2 is FQGNSA. The ends were cut back, 3 bases at V and 5 bases at J, with 5 bases in the middle.

In its sample, this clonotype was seen many times. The chain uses TRBV2 and TRBJ2-6, with D possibly matching TRBD1 (5 bases). The CDR3 loop spans 16 amino acids. Germline V gene lookup returns CDR1 SNHLY and CDR2 FYNNEI. Trimming stripped 5 bases from V and 0 bases from J, with 11 bases between. As DNA, the CDR3 is TGTGCCAGCAGTCAGGACATGAGCTCTGGGGCCAACGTCCTGACTTTC. As protein: CASSQDMSSGANVLTF.

The chain is built from TRBV6-6 and TRBJ2-7; TRBD2 aligns across 10 bases. The J segment lost 2 bases and the V segment lost 1 base, leaving 5 bases of the junction unmatched. Per germline, CDR1 MNHNY and CDR2 SVGAGI (reference sequence). This CDR3 has 16 amino acids. In nucleotides, the CDR3 is TGTGCCAGCAGTTACTTATTAGCGGGGGGTGCCTACGAGCAGTACTTC. Encoded protein: CASSYLLAGGAYEQYF.

This clonotype was counted at least ten times. The rearrangement uses TRBV20-1 and TRBJ1-1; no definite D call. The V and J ends lost 3 bases and 4 bases respectively, with 9 bases between them. The CDR3 is 12 residues long. From germline, CDR1 is DFQATT and CDR2 SNEGSKA (reference sequence). The CDR3 protein is CSASGEGTEAFF. CDR3 sequence (DNA): TGCAGTGCTAGCGGGGAAGGCACTGAAGCTTTCTTT.

This rearrangement joins TRBV9 to TRBJ1-2; D might be TRBD1 (5 bases). V shed 4 bases and J shed 4 bases, with 17 bases lying between them. The length of the CDR3 is 15 residues. Germline V lookup: CDR1 SGDLS, CDR2 YYNGEE. DNA for the CDR3: TGTGCCAGCAGCCAAACGATGGGACCAGTCTATGGCTACACCTTC. Amino acid sequence: CASSQTMGPVYGYTF.

Note on this clonotype: Given a much more abundant clone one base away, this may be a read error. The J gene is TRBJ1-6, the V gene TRBV7-2; TRBD1 matches 7 bases. Germline loops: CDR1 SGHTA, CDR2 FQGNSA. CDR3 length: 16 residues. The CDR3 DNA is TGTGCCAGCAGCCAAGAGGGGGCGCGCTATAATTCACTCCTCCACTTT. This codes for CASSQEGARYNSLLHF. Supplemented by reference TRBV7-2 and TRBJ1-6, the full variable domain reads GAGVSQSPSNKVTEKGKDVELRCDPISGHTALYWYRQSLGQGLEFLIYFQGNSAPDKSGLPSDRFSAERTGGSVSTLTIQRTQQEDSAVYLCASSQEGARYNSLLHFGNGTRLTVT.

The chain is built from TRBV12-3 or TRBV12-4 and TRBJ2-2; perhaps TRBD2 as D (6 bases). The CDR3 extends over 14 amino acids. V gave up 6 bases and J gave up 1 base, with 9 bases separating them. The CDR3 sequence: CASSRDWNTGELFF. The CDR3 nucleotides read TGTGCCAGCAGCCGGGACTGGAACACCGGGGAGCTGTTTTTT.

This chain links TRBV10-3 with TRBJ2-5, with D possibly matching TRBD2 (6 bases). V lost 6 bases to trimming and J lost 9 bases, with 17 bases between them. There are 13 residues in the CDR3. CDR1 ENHRY and CDR2 SYGVKD come from the germline V gene. The CDR3 sequence: CAISIRVGEAQYF. The CDR3 coding sequence is TGTGCCATCAGCATCAGGGTCGGGGAGGCCCAGTACTTC.

This rearrangement joins TRBV7-6 to TRBJ2-1; D is undetermined. Per germline, CDR1 SGHVS and CDR2 FNYEAQ. The CDR3 sequence is 11 residues long. Between the trimmed V and J ends, which lost 5 bases and 6 bases, there was a span of 5 bases. This chain's CDR3 is CASSARNEQFF. In DNA form, the CDR3 reads TGTGCCAGCAGCGCCCGCAATGAGCAGTTCTTC.

Note on this clonotype: A much larger clone lies a single base off, so this may be a read error. The rearrangement uses TRBV7-2 and TRBJ1-2; 7 nucleotides match TRBD1. Germline values: CDR1 SGHTA, CDR2 FQGNSA. The length of the CDR3 is 15 residues. The trim removed 2 bases at V and 6 bases at J, leaving 9 bases unmatched. The DNA of the CDR3 is TGTGCCAGCAGCTTATTCGGGACAGCGTTTGATGGCTACACCTTC. Encoded protein: CASSLFGTAFDGYTF.

V gene TRBV2 combines with J gene TRBJ1-3; D is unresolved. The germline V gene encodes CDR1 SNHLY and CDR2 FYNNEI. Trimming left V 10 bases short and J 0 bases short, with 16 bases between. CDR3 length: 15 residues. CDR3 sequence: CAITTRRSSGNTIYF. In DNA form, the CDR3 reads TGTGCCATAACCACGCGACGGAGCTCTGGAAACACCATATATTTT.

In its sample, this clonotype was seen a few times. The chain employs TRBV4-1 and TRBJ2-5, with a tentative D call TRBD2 (6 bases). This CDR3 contains 16 residues. Trimming removed 3 bases from V and 10 bases from J, with 24 bases in between. Germline V gives CDR1 MGHRA, CDR2 YSYEKL. This CDR3 is CASSQEGGRVSEIQYF. The CDR3 DNA sequence: TGCGCCAGCAGCCAGGAGGGAGGACGGGTATCGGAAATCCAGTACTTC.

This clonotype was recorded many times. CDR3 in amino acids: CSVGSPNYGYTF. The CDR3 coding sequence is TGCAGCGTTGGTAGCCCTAACTATGGCTACACCTTC. The V gene is TRBV29-1, the J gene TRBJ1-2; no reliable D call. This CDR3 has 12 residues. Germline loops: CDR1 SQVTM, CDR2 ANQGSEA. Trimming pared 4 bases from V and 0 bases from J, leaving 6 bases between.

A word on this clonotype: With a much larger clone just one base away, this may be a read error. The chain is built from TRBV25-1 and TRBJ1-2, with 8 bases that match TRBD1. The CDR3 contains 15 residues. Germline lookup yields CDR1 MGHDK and CDR2 SYGVNS. The CDR3 reads CANSGGQGWNYGYTF. The CDR3 region has the DNA TGTGCCAACAGTGGTGGACAGGGTTGGAACTATGGCTACACCTTC.

This clonotype was observed at least ten times. This sequence joins TRBV20-1 and TRBJ1-6; D not certain. V dropped 0 bases and J dropped 8 bases, with 8 bases sitting between them. The CDR3 runs 13 residues. Germline V gives CDR1 DFQATT, CDR2 SNEGSKA (reference sequence). The DNA of the CDR3 is TGCAGTGCTAGAGACAGTTTTTATTCACCCCTCCACTTT. The encoded protein is CSARDSFYSPLHF.

This clonotype was counted ten times or more. V is TRBV12-3 or TRBV12-4 and J is TRBJ2-5; 10 bases are shared with TRBD1. V shed 5 bases, J shed 5 bases, and the junction held 8 bases outside the gene matches. This CDR3 is 15 amino acids long. Written as DNA, the CDR3 is TGTGCCAGCAGTCCGGGACAGGGGATCCGGGAGACCCAGTACTTC. This encodes CASSPGQGIRETQYF.